The next 18 T cell receptor beta chains were all read from a single sample in a study of tumor-infiltrating lymphocytes in oesophageal squamous cell carcinoma. Each CDR3 protein is one row after TCRdb ran MiXCR on the PCR reads. The profile covers under 15,000 distinct CDR3 sequences, with about three fifths appearing a single time and about 31% taken by the ten largest. The sequenced material came from esophageal tumor tissue. Every receptor here comes from a female donor with esophageal squamous cell carcinoma.

This clonotype occurred many times. The chain carries TRBV18 and TRBJ2-6, with a possible D match to TRBD1 (6 bases). V dropped 0 bases and J dropped 4 bases, with 10 bases sitting between them. The V gene's germline CDR1 is KGHSH and CDR2 LQKENI. CDR3 length equals 16 residues. CDR3 bases: TGTGCCAGCTCACCACCGGGGGCTGCCGGGGCCAACGTCCTGACTTTC. Its protein product is CASSPPGAAGANVLTF.

There are a few counts of this clonotype. This chain links TRBV7-2 with TRBJ2-7; D may be TRBD2 (6 bases). Per the germline V gene, CDR1 is SGHTA and CDR2 is FQGNSA. The CDR3 length is 15 residues. Trimming took 4 bases from V and 0 from J, leaving 13 bases between them. The CDR3 region has the DNA TGTGCCAGCAGCTCCTACCGGACTAACTCCTACGAGCAGTACTTC. Translating it yields CASSSYRTNSYEQYF. Looking up the rest from reference TRBV7-2 and TRBJ2-7 gives the full variable domain: GAGVSQSPSNKVTEKGKDVELRCDPISGHTALYWYRQSLGQGLEFLIYFQGNSAPDKSGLPSDRFSAERTGGSVSTLTIQRTQQEDSAVYLCASSSYRTNSYEQYFGPGTRLTVT.

V gene TRBV6-2 or TRBV6-3 combines with J gene TRBJ2-6, with 7 bases fitting TRBD1. The CDR3 runs to 17 residues. Unmatched junction bases numbered 9, after V lost 7 bases and J lost 0 bases. Germline-derived CDR1 and CDR2 are MNHEY and SVGEGT. This CDR3 is CASTSERGLSGANVLTF. As DNA, the CDR3 is TGTGCCAGCACCTCGGAGAGGGGGCTCTCTGGGGCCAACGTCCTGACTTTC.

This clonotype has only a few counts. CDR3 nucleotide sequence: TGTGCCAGCAGGCCGAGGGCGGACAGAGCCTACGAGCAGTTCTTC. It codes for CASRPRADRAYEQFF. V and J are TRBV6-9 and TRBJ2-7, with a tentative D call TRBD1 (6 bases). Gene TRBJ2-1 matches the end of the DNA better, so the J call may be wrong. Germline V gene data show CDR1 as MNHGY and CDR2 as SVAAGI. The CDR3 runs to 15 residues.

Points on this clonotype: This clone may be a read error of a much larger clone one base away. The DNA of the CDR3 is TGCGCCAGCAGCCAAGATGAATCGGTGTTTTCGTTGGGGAACTTTTTCTACGAGCAGTACTTC. Residues: CASSQDESVFSLGNFFYEQYF. The chain combines TRBV4-1 with TRBJ2-7; D is uncertain. Germline loops: CDR1 MGHRA, CDR2 YSYEKL. Trimming stripped 0 bases from V and 3 bases from J, with 30 bases between. CDR3 size: 21 residues.

The chain recombines TRBV7-2 with TRBJ2-3; D gene unclear. TRBJ2-2 explains the end of the DNA better; the J call may be wrong. CDR3 length: 13 amino acids. From germline, CDR1 is SGHTA and CDR2 FQGNSA. Written as DNA, the CDR3 is TGTGCCAGCACCCCCTCGAACACCGGGGAGCTGTTTTTT. It specifies CASTPSNTGELFF.

The chain joins TRBV10-3 to TRBJ2-6, with 8 bases that match TRBD1. Near its end, the DNA agrees better with TRBJ2-4, so the J call may be wrong. The CDR3 has 14 amino acids. Germline CDR1 and CDR2: ENHRY and SYGVKD. CDR3 nucleotides: TGTGCCATCAGTGAGGGACAGGGCCTAAACATTCAGTACTTC. Its translation: CAISEGQGLNIQYF.

This rearrangement joins TRBV12-5 to TRBJ2-6; 7 nucleotides align to TRBD1. Germline lookup yields CDR1 LGHNT and CDR2 FRNRAP. This CDR3 is 16 amino acids long. Unmatched junction bases numbered 5, after V lost 4 bases and J lost 2 bases. The CDR3 loop is CASGWTGTAGANVLTF. In nucleotides, the CDR3 is TGTGCTAGTGGTTGGACAGGTACCGCTGGGGCCAACGTCCTGACTTTC.

This chain connects TRBV3-1 to TRBJ2-3, with 7 nucleotides matching TRBD1. The J call may be mistaken, given a closer DNA end match to TRBJ2-1. Germline values: CDR1 LGHDT, CDR2 YNNKEL (reference sequence). The CDR3 is 16 residues long. This CDR3 reads CASSHRDRTRHNEQFF. CDR3 sequence (DNA): TGTGCCAGCAGCCACCGGGACAGAACCCGCCACAATGAGCAGTTCTTC.

In its sample, this clonotype was seen once. This sequence joins TRBV7-8 and TRBJ1-4, with D unclear. From germline, CDR1 is SGHVS and CDR2 FQNEAQ. CDR3 length equals 13 residues. V lost 1 base, J lost 5 bases, and 5 bases lay in between. CDR3 residues: CASSLGVNEKLFF. In nucleotides, the CDR3 is TGTGCCAGCAGCTTAGGGGTGAATGAAAAACTGTTTTTT.

V is TRBV12-3 or TRBV12-4 and J is TRBJ2-7; D is undetermined. The last part of the DNA fits TRBJ2-5 better; the J call may be wrong. This CDR3 comprises 12 residues. The CDR3 is CASSKVIETQYF. CDR3 nucleotides: TGTGCCAGCAGTAAAGTTATTGAGACCCAGTACTTC.

In regard to this clonotype: A much larger clone sits a single nucleotide away, making a read error possible. The chain links TRBV5-1 to TRBJ2-2; maybe TRBD1 (5 bases). The CDR3 is 14 amino acids. CDR1 SGHRS and CDR2 YFSETQ come from the germline V gene. This chain's CDR3 is CASSKGVSTAELFF. The CDR3 DNA reads as TGCGCCAGCAGTAAAGGGGTATCCACCGCGGAGCTGTTTTTT.

This chain uses TRBV7-6 with TRBJ2-5, with D perhaps TRBD1 (7 bases). The DNA end is a closer match to TRBJ2-1, so the J assignment may be wrong. Germline loops: CDR1 SGHVS, CDR2 FNYEAQ. This CDR3 spans 15 amino acids. The CDR3 DNA follows: TGTGCCAGCAGCTTGGGGGGACAGCGCAGCAATGAGCAGTTCTTC. Translated, it gives CASSLGGQRSNEQFF.

This clonotype was seen repeatedly, ten times or more. The chain carries TRBV5-8 and TRBJ1-4, with 7 nucleotides matching TRBD1. CDR1 is SGHTS, CDR2 YDEGEE, per germline. Unmatched junction bases numbered 10, after V lost 5 bases and J lost 0 bases. CDR3 length equals 17 residues. The CDR3 loop reads CASRFGQELATNEKLFF. For the CDR3, the DNA is TGTGCCAGCAGATTCGGACAGGAGCTTGCAACTAATGAAAAACTGTTTTTT.

CDR3: CASSLNSGRAGRETQYF. As DNA, the CDR3 is TGTGCCAGCAGCTTAAATAGCGGGAGGGCCGGGAGAGAGACCCAGTACTTC. This chain joins TRBV7-3 and TRBJ2-3; TRBD2 matches at 11 bases. The tail of the sequence fits TRBJ2-5 better, so the J call may be wrong. Germline CDR1 SGHTA, CDR2 FQGTGA. The CDR3 loop spans 17 amino acids.

This clonotype was observed a few times. The chain has TRBV7-2 and TRBJ2-3; TRBD1 might be the D (7 bases). V lost 2 bases, J lost 2 bases, and 14 bases lay in between. The germline V gene encodes CDR1 SGHTA and CDR2 FQGNSA. The CDR3 totals 16 residues. CDR3 DNA: TGTGCCAGCAGCTTAAGGCAGGGGGGCGACACAGATACGCAGTATTTT. Translated, it gives CASSLRQGGDTDTQYF.

This clonotype was seen more than once but under ten times. One junction end does not reproduce the germline sequence, and a read error may be involved. This chain uses TRBV7-2 with TRBJ2-1, with D possibly matching TRBD2 (5 bases). The better agreement between TRBJ2-7 and the DNA end casts doubt on the J call. The germline V gene encodes CDR1 SGHTA and CDR2 FQGNSA. The CDR3 runs to 14 residues. DNA of the CDR3: TGTGCCAGCAGCTTAGGGCGGCGGGCCTACGAACAGTACTTC. It translates to CASSLGRRAYEQYF.

The gene calls are TRBV5-6 and TRBJ2-6; 10 bases fit TRBD2. The DNA end is more similar to TRBJ2-7, so the J call may be wrong. Germline CDR1 SGHDT, CDR2 YYEEEE. This CDR3 has 15 residues. The CDR3 nucleotides read TGTGCCAGCGCTTCTTTAGCGGGAGGCCAACATACGCAGTACTTC. This sequence encodes CASASLAGGQHTQYF.